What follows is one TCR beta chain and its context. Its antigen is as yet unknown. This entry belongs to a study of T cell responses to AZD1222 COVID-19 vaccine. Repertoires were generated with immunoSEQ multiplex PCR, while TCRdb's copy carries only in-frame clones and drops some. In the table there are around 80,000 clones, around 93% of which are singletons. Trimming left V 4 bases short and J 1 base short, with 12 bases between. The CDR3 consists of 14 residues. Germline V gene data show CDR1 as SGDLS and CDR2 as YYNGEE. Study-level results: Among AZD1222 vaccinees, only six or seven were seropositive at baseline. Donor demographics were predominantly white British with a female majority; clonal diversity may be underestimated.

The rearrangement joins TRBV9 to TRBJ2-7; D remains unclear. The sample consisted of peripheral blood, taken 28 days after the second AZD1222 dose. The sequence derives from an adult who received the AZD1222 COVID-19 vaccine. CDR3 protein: CASSRTGSSYEQYF. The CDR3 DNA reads TGTGCCAGCAGCCGTACCGGGTCTTCCTACGAGCAGTACTTC.